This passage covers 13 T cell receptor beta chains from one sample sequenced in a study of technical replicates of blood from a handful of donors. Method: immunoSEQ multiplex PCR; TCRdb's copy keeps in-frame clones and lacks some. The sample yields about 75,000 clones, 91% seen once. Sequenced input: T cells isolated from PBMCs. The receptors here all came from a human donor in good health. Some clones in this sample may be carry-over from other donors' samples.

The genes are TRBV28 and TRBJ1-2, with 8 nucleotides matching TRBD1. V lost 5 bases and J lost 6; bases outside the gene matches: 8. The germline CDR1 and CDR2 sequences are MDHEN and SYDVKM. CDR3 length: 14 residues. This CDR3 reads CASSGEDREDGYTF. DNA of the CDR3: TGTGCCAGCAGTGGGGAGGACAGGGAAGATGGCTACACCTTC.

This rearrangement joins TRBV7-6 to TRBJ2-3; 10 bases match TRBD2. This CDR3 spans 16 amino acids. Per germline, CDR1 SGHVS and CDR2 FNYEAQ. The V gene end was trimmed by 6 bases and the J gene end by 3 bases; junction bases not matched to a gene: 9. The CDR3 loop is CASSFGLAEGTDTQYF. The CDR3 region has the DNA TGTGCCAGCAGTTTCGGACTAGCGGAGGGGACAGATACGCAGTATTTT.

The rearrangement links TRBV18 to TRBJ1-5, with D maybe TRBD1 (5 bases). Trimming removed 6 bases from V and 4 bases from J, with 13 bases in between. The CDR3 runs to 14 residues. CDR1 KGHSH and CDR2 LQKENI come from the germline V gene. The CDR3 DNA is TGTGCCAGCTCTCCCCTTAGGGGAAATCAGCCCCAGCATTTT. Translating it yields CASSPLRGNQPQHF.

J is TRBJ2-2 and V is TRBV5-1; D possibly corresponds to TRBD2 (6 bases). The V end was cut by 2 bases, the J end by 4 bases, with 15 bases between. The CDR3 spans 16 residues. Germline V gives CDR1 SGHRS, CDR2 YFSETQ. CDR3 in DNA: TGCGCCAGCAGCTTCGAATATCGCGGGACCACCGGGGAGCTGTTTTTT. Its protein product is CASSFEYRGTTGELFF.

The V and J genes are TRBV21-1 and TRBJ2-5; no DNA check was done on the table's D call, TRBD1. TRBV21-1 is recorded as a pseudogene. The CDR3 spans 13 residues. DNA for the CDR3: TGTGCCAGCAGCATTCAGGACACATGGACCCAGTACTTC. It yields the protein CASSIQDTWTQYF.

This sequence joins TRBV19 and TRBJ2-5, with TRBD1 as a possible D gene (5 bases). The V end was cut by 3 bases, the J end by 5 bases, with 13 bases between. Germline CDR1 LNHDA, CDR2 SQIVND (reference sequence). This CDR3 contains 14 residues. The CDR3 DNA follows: TGTGCCAGTAGTATTCAGGGTTTTGGGGAGACCCAGTACTTC. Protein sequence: CASSIQGFGETQYF.

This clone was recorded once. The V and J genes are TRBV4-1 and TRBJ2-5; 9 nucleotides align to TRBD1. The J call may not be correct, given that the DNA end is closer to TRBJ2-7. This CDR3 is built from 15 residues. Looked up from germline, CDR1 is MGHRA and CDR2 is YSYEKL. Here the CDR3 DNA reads TGCGCCAGCAGCCAAGGCAACAGGGGGCATTACGAGCAGTACTTC. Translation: CASSQGNRGHYEQYF.

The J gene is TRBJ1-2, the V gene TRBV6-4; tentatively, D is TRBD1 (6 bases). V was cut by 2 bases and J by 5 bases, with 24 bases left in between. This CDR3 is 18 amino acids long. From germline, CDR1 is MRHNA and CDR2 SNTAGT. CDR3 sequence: CASSDTYRDSLPRYGYTF. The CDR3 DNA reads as TGTGCCAGCAGTGACACTTACAGGGATAGTCTCCCGAGGTATGGCTACACCTTC.

The CDR3 DNA sequence: TGTGCCTCCTCGGGGGTTACTGAAGCTTTCTTT. Residues: CASSGVTEAFF. This sequence joins TRBV27 and TRBJ1-1; tentative D call: TRBD1 (5 bases). V was pared by 11 bases and J by 5 bases, with 12 bases between. Germline-derived CDR1 and CDR2 are MNHEY and SMNVEV (reference sequence). The CDR3 runs to 11 residues.

Here the CDR3 reads CASSPTSGDSDTQYF. The CDR3 bases are TGTGCCAGCAGCCCGACTAGCGGAGACTCAGATACGCAGTATTTT. The chain recombines TRBV5-4 with TRBJ2-3, with 9 bases matching TRBD2. Germline loops: CDR1 SGHNT, CDR2 YYREEE (reference sequence). This CDR3 is 15 amino acids long. Unmatched junction bases numbered 7, after V lost 4 bases and J lost 4 bases.

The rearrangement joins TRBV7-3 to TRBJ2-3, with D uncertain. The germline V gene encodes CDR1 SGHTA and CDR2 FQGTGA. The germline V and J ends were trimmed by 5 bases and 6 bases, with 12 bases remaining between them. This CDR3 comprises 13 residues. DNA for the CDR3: TGTGCCAGCAGCCCTAACGACTTGGATACGCAGTATTTT. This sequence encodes CASSPNDLDTQYF.

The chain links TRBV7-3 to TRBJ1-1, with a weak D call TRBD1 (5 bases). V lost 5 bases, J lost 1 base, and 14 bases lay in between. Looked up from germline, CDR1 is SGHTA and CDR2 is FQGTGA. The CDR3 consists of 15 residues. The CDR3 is CASSPSLGGNTEAFF. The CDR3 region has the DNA TGTGCCAGCAGCCCTTCCCTCGGGGGGAACACTGAAGCTTTCTTT.

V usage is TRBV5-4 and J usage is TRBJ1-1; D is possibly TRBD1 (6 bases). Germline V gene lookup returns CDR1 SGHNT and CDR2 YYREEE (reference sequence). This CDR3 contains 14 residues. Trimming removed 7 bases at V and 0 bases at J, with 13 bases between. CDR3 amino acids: CASRGQQLNTEAFF. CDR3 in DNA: TGTGCCAGCCGTGGACAGCAACTGAACACTGAAGCTTTCTTT.